This paragraph covers one T cell receptor (beta chain) sequence. The specificity of this receptor is unknown. No much larger clone exists at a distance of one base, and base qualities are not known. The entire amount of isolated RNA was reverse transcribed using the High Capacity cDNA Reverse Transcription Kit, so the sequenced TCRB transcripts were expressed ones. Deep immunoSEQ sequencing was applied to naive, central memory and regulatory T cell samples, giving an average of around 3.4 million total reads per sample. Sorted cells were lysed in RLT buffer and RNA was extracted with DNase-treated RNeasy Micro or Mini kits, depending on cell number. To prevent cross-contamination, every cell subset was processed on its own, while patient and healthy donor samples were processed together. The immunoSEQ multiplex PCR was used to amplify TCRB sequences from cDNA, yielding 87-bp fragments that span the CDR3 region. Sequencing of the amplicons was performed on the Illumina HiSeq platform. Concerning the study's data processing: Synthetic template baselines were used to correct PCR bias computationally, reads within Hamming distance 2 were collapsed, and singletons that could not be merged were discarded. Reads were aligned against IMGT so that V, D and J genes, CDR3 length and insertions or deletions at six rearrangement sites could be assigned. Within each subset, clonotype counts were normalized to sorted cell number, after which true diversity and Gini coefficients were computed with the tcR R package. Repertoire sharing was quantified using the overlap coefficient calculated on TCRB nucleotide sequences. Out-of-frame TCRB sequences from naive cells were analyzed as a proxy for the pre-selection repertoire. TCRdb stores this immuneACCESS table with in-frame sequences only. Part of the clones is absent; in the studies checked, under half of the shortfall reflects unresolved V genes, and no reason is known for the rest. That table is the source of V, J and clone size, and D and trimming were worked out from the DNA. Here the sample has approximately 470,000 clones; approximately 31% occur a single time. Jointly, the top ten make up 0.06% to 0.07% of the sample.

Each donor gave one peripheral blood draw, averaging roughly 100 mL, which was collected into heparinised tubes. Using a panel that included CD45RO, CCR7, CD25, CD127, CD95 and CD27, naive, central memory, regulatory and stem cell-like memory CD4+ T cells were sorted on a BD FACSAria II. All sorted populations exceeded 95% purity. PBMCs were separated immediately by Lymphoprep density gradient centrifugation and were stained directly, without being cultured. So that batch effects would be minimized, each experiment stained and sorted samples in pairs, pairing one healthy donor with one patient. This specimen comes from a study of beta chain features in type 1 diabetes (dated by TCRdb to the late 2010s). Looking at the study overall: Mean age, gender distribution, total cell number and subset yield did not differ between patients and healthy donors. Naive and central memory subsets were obtained from all 30 or so donors, but regulatory and stem cell-like memory subsets were isolated from only 8 patients and roughly 8 healthy donors. A total of roughly 98,000,000 sorted cells were examined across all samples, and a strong correlation was observed between cell number per subset and RNA yield. The study compared the TCRB repertoires of sorted circulating CD4+ T cell subsets in recently diagnosed type 1 diabetes patients with those in matched healthy donors.

General study outcomes and caveats: In all four CD4+ subsets, TCRB CDR3 length was moderately but significantly shorter in type 1 diabetes patients. Naive, central memory and regulatory TCRB repertoires appeared more similar among patients than among healthy donors. Because cDNA was sequenced instead of genomic DNA, highly expressing activated cells could be over-represented, though the groups showed no difference in activation or CD3 levels. At VDJ recombination sites, type 1 diabetes patients had fewer insertions and more deleted nucleotides, which implies abnormalities in thymic rearrangement. Shorter templates might have been favored by PCR, but patient and control samples were amplified and corrected together, so both groups would have been affected equally by any skew. HLA sub-analyses involved small numbers of individuals, so any influence of HLA type on TCRB rearrangement remained unresolved.

V and J are trimmed by 5 bases and 4 bases, and the gene matches miss 11 bases of the junction. From a lookup of the germline V gene (reference sequence), CDR1 and CDR2 are LNHNV and YYDKDF. The CDR3 goes from the cysteine to the phenylalanine over 17 residues. The sequence is cut down to CDR3 DNA, 51 bases in frame from base 1. The sequence is built from TRBV15 and TRBJ2-5; TRBD1 aligns with 12 central bases. Sample: naive CD4+ T cells from blood. The sample's cell subset or site, from its label and the paper: true naive CD4+ T cells. This TCR derives from a man between 18 and 29 years old in good health. The base sequence is TGTGCCACCAGCGCCGACCGGGACAGGGGGCTTCCAGAGACCCAGTACTTC. This is translated as CATSADRDRGLPETQYF.